The 4 T cell receptor beta chains presented below share a single source sample, sequenced in a study of T cells after posttransplantation cyclophosphamide. Clones were sequenced by immunoSEQ multiplex PCR, and TCRdb holds only the in-frame ones, with some missing. The profile shows 3,900 or so clones, approximately 67% of them singletons. Sequenced input: memory CD8+ T cells sorted from blood. The source of these receptors is a man under 40 in good health and a related stem cell transplant donor.

The J gene is TRBJ1-2, the V gene TRBV7-9, with a weak D call TRBD1 (5 bases). Germline CDR1 and CDR2: SEHNR and FQNEAQ (reference sequence). CDR3 length: 15 residues. Trimming left V 1 base short and J 3 bases short, with 12 bases between. Written as DNA, the CDR3 is TGTGCCAGCAGCTTAGAAGCAGGGTCTGACTATGGCTACACCTTC. It specifies CASSLEAGSDYGYTF.

This clone was detected a few times. Other DNA sequences in the same sample also yield this CDR3. This rearrangement joins TRBV5-8 to TRBJ1-5; no definite D call. The V gene's germline CDR1 is SGHTS and CDR2 YDEGEE. Trimming removed 0 bases at V and 7 bases at J, with 11 bases between. The CDR3 spans 14 residues. The CDR3 DNA sequence: TGTGCCAGCAGCTTGGGTGGGCTTGGCCAGCCCCAGCATTTT. Its translation: CASSLGGLGQPQHF.

CDR3 in DNA: TGTGCCAGCAGTTTGACAGGGGAGGGGACAGATACGCAGTATTTT. Translated, it gives CASSLTGEGTDTQYF. This chain joins TRBV28 and TRBJ2-3, with a tentative D call TRBD1 (8 bases). Looked up from germline, CDR1 is MDHEN and CDR2 is SYDVKM. The CDR3 runs to 15 residues. V was cut by 3 bases and J by 3 bases, with 13 bases left in between.

This clone is categorized as medium-sized. The chain joins TRBV6-1 to TRBJ1-5, with a weak D call TRBD1 (5 bases). This CDR3 spans 14 amino acids. Trimming took 1 base from V and 10 from J, leaving 14 bases between them. The germline V gene has CDR1 MNHNS and CDR2 SASEGT. CDR3 sequence: CASSEGRVYDPQHF. The CDR3 DNA reads TGTGCCAGCAGTGAAGGCAGGGTTTACGATCCCCAGCATTTT.